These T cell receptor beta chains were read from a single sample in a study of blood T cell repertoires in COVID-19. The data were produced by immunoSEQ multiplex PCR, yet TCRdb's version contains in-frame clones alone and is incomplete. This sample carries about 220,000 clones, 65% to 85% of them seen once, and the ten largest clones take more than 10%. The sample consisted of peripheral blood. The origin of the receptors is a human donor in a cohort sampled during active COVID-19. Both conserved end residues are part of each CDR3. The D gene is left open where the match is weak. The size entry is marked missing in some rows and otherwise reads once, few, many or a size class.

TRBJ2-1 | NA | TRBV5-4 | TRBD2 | TGTGCCAGCAGCTTCAGACTAGCGGGGGAGTCTACCCAAAATGAGCAGTTCTTC | CASSFRLAGESTQNEQFF
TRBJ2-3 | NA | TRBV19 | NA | TGTGCCAGTAGTATTACCGCCTTTGGGGGGGGCGTAGATACGCAGTATTTT | CASSITAFGGGVDTQYF
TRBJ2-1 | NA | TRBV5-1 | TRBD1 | TGCGCCAGCAGCTTGGAGGACAGGGTTTACAATGAGCAGTTCTTC | CASSLEDRVYNEQFF
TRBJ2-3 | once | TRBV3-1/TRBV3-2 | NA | TGTGCCAGCAGCCAACGAGCGGGCCGCACAGATACGCAGTATTTT | CASSQRAGRTDTQYF
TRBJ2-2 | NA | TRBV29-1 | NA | TGCAGCGTTGAAGAGGGGCTTGGGGAGCTGTTTTTT | CSVEEGLGELFF
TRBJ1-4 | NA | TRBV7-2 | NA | TGTGCCAGCAGCCCCGGGGGGGGTTTCGGTGAAAAACTGTTTTTT | CASSPGGGFGEKLFF
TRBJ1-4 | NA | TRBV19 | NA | TGTGCCTCCTCCGGGGGGGTGGCAACTAATGAAAAACTGTTTTTT | CASSGGVATNEKLFF
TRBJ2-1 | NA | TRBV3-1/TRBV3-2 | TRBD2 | TGTGCCAGCAGCCAAGATTTTAGCGGGGGCCGTAGTGGGCAGTTCTTC | CASSQDFSGGRSGQFF
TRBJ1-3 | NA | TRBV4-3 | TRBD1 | TGCGCCAGCAGCAAAGGGACAGGGACTACTGGAAACACCATATATTTT | CASSKGTGTTGNTIYF
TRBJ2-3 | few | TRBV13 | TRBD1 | TGTGCCAGCAGCTTACAGGGGGACAGGGCGACAGATACGCAGTATTTT | CASSLQGDRATDTQYF
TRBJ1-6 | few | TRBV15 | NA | TGTGCCACCACACATACCGCGGGTTCACCCCTCCACTTT | CATTHTAGSPLHF
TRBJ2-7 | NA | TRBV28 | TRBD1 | TGTGCCAGCAGTTTACCGGGACAGGGGAGTTACGAGCAGTACTTC | CASSLPGQGSYEQYF
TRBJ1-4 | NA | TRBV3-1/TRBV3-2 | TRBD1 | TGTGCCAGCAGCCAAGGACAGGGCTTTAATGAAAAACTGTTTTTT | CASSQGQGFNEKLFF
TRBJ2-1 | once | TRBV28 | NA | TGTGCCAGCAGTTTAGAACTCCTCCATAGCCTTAGCTCCTACAATGAGCAGTTCTTC | CASSLELLHSLSSYNEQFF
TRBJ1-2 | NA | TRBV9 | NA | TGTGCCAGCTCTGTTAGGGGCCTGGGGGGCTATGGCTACACCTTC | CASSVRGLGGYGYTF
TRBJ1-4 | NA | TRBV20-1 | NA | TGCAGTGCTGCGGGGAGTGAAAAACTGTTTTTT | CSAAGSEKLFF
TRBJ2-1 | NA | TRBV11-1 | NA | TGTGCCAGCAGCTTAGCCCCGGGTAGCAACAATGAGCAGTTCTTC | CASSLAPGSNNEQFF
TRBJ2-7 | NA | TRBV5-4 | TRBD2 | TGTGCCAGCAGCTCCGGCGGGGGCTACGAGCAGTACTTC | CASSSGGGYEQYF
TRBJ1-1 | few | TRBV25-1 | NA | TGTGCCAGCAGTGAAATGGGCAGGGAATCGGAAGCTTTCTTT | CASSEMGRESEAFF
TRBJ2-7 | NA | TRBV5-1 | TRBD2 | TGCGCCAGCAGCCTCACTAGCGGGAGCTCCCACGAGCAGTACTTC | CASSLTSGSSHEQYF
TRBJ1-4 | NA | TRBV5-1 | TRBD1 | TGCGCCAGCAGCCCTTTACCGGGACAGGGAAGTGAAAAACTGTTTTTT | CASSPLPGQGSEKLFF
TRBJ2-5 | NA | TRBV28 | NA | TGTGCCAGCAGTTTACTTGTGGAGACCCAGTACTTC | CASSLLVETQYF
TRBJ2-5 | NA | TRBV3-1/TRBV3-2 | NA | TGTGCCAGCAGCCCAGGGCCCTGGACCTGGGAGACCCAGTACTTC | CASSPGPWTWETQYF
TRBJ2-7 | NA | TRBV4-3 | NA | TGCGCCAGCAGCCAAGCAACCGGGTCCCTTACCTACGAGCAGTACTTC | CASSQATGSLTYEQYF
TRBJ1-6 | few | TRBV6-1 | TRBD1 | TGTGCCAGCAGACCCCTCGAGGGACAGGGATCACCCCTCCACTTT | CASRPLEGQGSPLHF
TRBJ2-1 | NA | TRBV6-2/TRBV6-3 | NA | TGTGCCAGCAGTTACTCGGCCCTAGGCCTTCGAAATGAGCAGTTCTTC | CASSYSALGLRNEQFF
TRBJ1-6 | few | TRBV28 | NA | TGTGCCAGCACCCCGGGGGGCAGGTCACCCCTCCACTTT | CASTPGGRSPLHF
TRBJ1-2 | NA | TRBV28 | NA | TGTGCCAGCAGTTTTCTTCATGGCTACACCTTC | CASSFLHGYTF
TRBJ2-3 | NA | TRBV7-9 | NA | TGTGCCATCAGGAGGGGGTACGGCACAGATACGCAGTATTTT | CAIRRGYGTDTQYF
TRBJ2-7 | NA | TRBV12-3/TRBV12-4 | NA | TGTGCCAGCAGCCCCGAGGCCGAGCAGTACTTC | CASSPEAEQYF
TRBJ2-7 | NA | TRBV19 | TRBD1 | TGTGCCAGCAGTCGGTGGACAGGGAGCACCGGCGAGCAGTACTTC | CASSRWTGSTGEQYF
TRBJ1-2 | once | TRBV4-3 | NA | TGCGCCAGCAGCCAAGAGTCCGGGGAAGAAGGCTACACCTTC | CASSQESGEEGYTF
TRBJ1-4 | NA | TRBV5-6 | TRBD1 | TGTGCCAGCAGCTCCGGGACAGGGATCCGAGGGACTAATGAAAAACTGTTTTTT | CASSSGTGIRGTNEKLFF
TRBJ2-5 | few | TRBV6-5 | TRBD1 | TGTGCCAGCAGTTACTCGGTGACAGGGGTAGGAGAGACCCAGTACTTC | CASSYSVTGVGETQYF
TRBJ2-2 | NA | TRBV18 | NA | TGTGCCAGCTCACCACCCAGGGAACACACCGGGGAGCTGTTTTTT | CASSPPREHTGELFF
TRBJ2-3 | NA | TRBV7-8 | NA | TGTGCCAGCAGCCGTTACACAGATACGTGGTATTTT | CASSRYTDTWYF
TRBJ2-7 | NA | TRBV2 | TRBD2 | TGTGCCAGCATACTAGCGGGAGGGCCTGCCGAGCAGTACTTC | CASILAGGPAEQYF
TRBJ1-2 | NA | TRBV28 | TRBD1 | TGTGCCAGCAGGGGGGACAGGGGGGATTATGGCTACACCTTC | CASRGDRGDYGYTF
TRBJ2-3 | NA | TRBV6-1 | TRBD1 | TGTGCCAGCAGTGTACGATACAGGGGGCGCGCAGATACGCAGTATTTT | CASSVRYRGRADTQYF
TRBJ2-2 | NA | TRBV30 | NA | TGTGCCTGGACAAAACGCGGCCTCGGCACCGGGGAGCTGTTTTTT | CAWTKRGLGTGELFF